These T cell receptor beta chains were read from a single sample in a study of T cell responses to AZD1222 COVID-19 vaccine. Sequencing used immunoSEQ multiplex PCR; TCRdb keeps in-frame clones, though not all of them. The sample consists of approximately 160,000 clones, 85% to 95% of them appearing once. Sequenced here: peripheral blood, sampled on day 0 of AZD1222 vaccination. The receptors were sampled from an adult in good health. Both conserved end residues are part of each CDR3. Fields, in order: CDR3 protein, CDR3 DNA, clone size, D gene, V gene, J gene. The D gene is left open where the match is weak. The listing skips clone size in some rows; elsewhere it reads once, few, many or a size class.

CDR3 protein: CASSSFGLGHLYGYTF
CDR3 DNA: TGCGCCAGCAGTAGTTTTGGATTGGGACACTTATATGGCTACACCTTC
clone size: .
D gene: .
V gene: TRBV5-1
J gene: TRBJ1-2

CDR3 protein: CASSTGQIYGYTF
CDR3 DNA: TGTGCCAGCAGCACCGGACAGATCTATGGCTACACCTTC
clone size: .
D gene: .
V gene: TRBV6-6
J gene: TRBJ1-2

CDR3 protein: CAWSRLGNYGYTF
CDR3 DNA: TGTGCCTGGAGTAGGTTGGGTAACTATGGCTACACCTTC
clone size: .
D gene: .
V gene: TRBV30
J gene: TRBJ1-2

CDR3 protein: CASSASKETQYF
CDR3 DNA: TGTGCCAGCAGCGCGTCCAAAGAGACCCAGTACTTC
clone size: .
D gene: .
V gene: TRBV5-8
J gene: TRBJ2-5

CDR3 protein: CASSSGAYGYTF
CDR3 DNA: TGTGCCAGCAGTTCGGGAGCTTATGGCTACACCTTC
clone size: .
D gene: .
V gene: TRBV5-6
J gene: TRBJ1-2

CDR3 protein: CASSGAVLNQPQHF
CDR3 DNA: TGTGCCAGTAGTGGGGCAGTACTAAATCAGCCCCAGCATTTT
clone size: once
D gene: .
V gene: TRBV19
J gene: TRBJ1-5

CDR3 protein: CASSKGLADTQYF
CDR3 DNA: TGTGCCAGTAGTAAGGGGCTGGCAGATACGCAGTATTTT
clone size: .
D gene: .
V gene: TRBV19
J gene: TRBJ2-3

CDR3 protein: CASSQGDLEGYTF
CDR3 DNA: TGCGCCAGCAGCCAAGGAGACCTCGAAGGCTACACCTTC
clone size: .
D gene: .
V gene: TRBV4-1
J gene: TRBJ1-2

CDR3 protein: CASSLDSSYNSPLHF
CDR3 DNA: TGTGCCAGCAGCCTGGACAGCTCCTATAATTCACCCCTCCACTTT
clone size: .
D gene: .
V gene: TRBV7-6
J gene: TRBJ1-6

CDR3 protein: CASSFLRGRGNQPQHF
CDR3 DNA: TGTGCCAGCAGCTTTCTCAGGGGGAGAGGGAATCAGCCCCAGCATTTT
clone size: .
D gene: TRBD1
V gene: TRBV7-8
J gene: TRBJ1-5

CDR3 protein: CASSPRVGDSPLHF
CDR3 DNA: TGTGCCAGCTCACCGAGGGTCGGAGATTCACCCCTCCACTTT
clone size: .
D gene: .
V gene: TRBV18
J gene: TRBJ1-6

CDR3 protein: CASSESASNQPQHF
CDR3 DNA: TGTGCCAGCAGTGAATCCGCAAGCAATCAGCCCCAGCATTTT
clone size: once
D gene: .
V gene: TRBV2
J gene: TRBJ1-5

CDR3 protein: CASSPLGTEAFF
CDR3 DNA: TGTGCCAGCAGCCCTCTGGGGACTGAAGCTTTCTTT
clone size: .
D gene: .
V gene: TRBV11-3
J gene: TRBJ1-1

CDR3 protein: CASSQAGYTEAFF
CDR3 DNA: TGTGCCAGCTCACAGGCCGGGTATACTGAAGCTTTCTTT
clone size: .
D gene: .
V gene: TRBV18
J gene: TRBJ1-1

CDR3 protein: CASSTPPVLAGDTFYEQYF
CDR3 DNA: TGTGCCAGCAGTACCCCCCCGGTTCTAGCGGGGGACACCTTCTACGAGCAGTACTTC
clone size: few
D gene: TRBD2
V gene: TRBV6-2/TRBV6-3
J gene: TRBJ2-7

CDR3 protein: CSASRAGYNEQFF
CDR3 DNA: TGCAGTGCTAGTCGAGCGGGATACAATGAGCAGTTCTTC
clone size: .
D gene: TRBD2
V gene: TRBV20-1
J gene: TRBJ2-1

CDR3 protein: CASSLDGQPFYGYTF
CDR3 DNA: TGCGCCAGCAGCTTGGACGGACAGCCTTTCTATGGCTACACCTTC
clone size: .
D gene: .
V gene: TRBV5-1
J gene: TRBJ1-2

CDR3 protein: CASSLKQGPTNYGYTF
CDR3 DNA: TGTGCCAGCAGCTTAAAACAGGGGCCTACCAACTATGGCTACACCTTC
clone size: .
D gene: TRBD1
V gene: TRBV7-2
J gene: TRBJ1-2

CDR3 protein: CASSLPSPYGYTF
CDR3 DNA: TGTGCCAGCAGCCTACCCTCACCTTATGGCTACACCTTC
clone size: .
D gene: .
V gene: TRBV5-6
J gene: TRBJ1-2

CDR3 protein: CASSPDSGNTIYF
CDR3 DNA: TGTGCCAGCAGCCCCGACTCTGGAAACACCATATATTTT
clone size: .
D gene: .
V gene: TRBV2
J gene: TRBJ1-3

CDR3 protein: CASSFIRGQVNTEAFF
CDR3 DNA: TGCGCCAGCAGCTTCATCAGGGGGCAAGTGAACACTGAAGCTTTCTTT
clone size: .
D gene: TRBD1
V gene: TRBV5-1
J gene: TRBJ1-1

CDR3 protein: CASSQVGVRGAYSPLHF
CDR3 DNA: TGCGCCAGCAGCCAAGTTGGGGTGCGGGGGGCCTATTCACCCCTCCACTTT
clone size: once
D gene: .
V gene: TRBV4-1
J gene: TRBJ1-6

CDR3 protein: CASSYDRGDYGYTF
CDR3 DNA: TGTGCCAGCAGCTACGACAGGGGGGACTATGGCTACACCTTC
clone size: few
D gene: TRBD1
V gene: TRBV7-2
J gene: TRBJ1-2

CDR3 protein: CASSIGQGVRFAFF
CDR3 DNA: TGTGCCAGTAGTATAGGACAGGGCGTGCGGTTCGCTTTCTTT
clone size: .
D gene: TRBD1
V gene: TRBV19
J gene: TRBJ1-1

CDR3 protein: CAWSNGGAETGELFF
CDR3 DNA: TGTGCCTGGAGTAACGGGGGGGCGGAGACCGGGGAGCTGTTTTTT
clone size: .
D gene: TRBD2
V gene: TRBV30
J gene: TRBJ2-2

CDR3 protein: CASSQIDSQETQYF
CDR3 DNA: TGCGCCAGCAGCCAAATAGACAGCCAAGAGACCCAGTACTTC
clone size: .
D gene: .
V gene: TRBV4-1
J gene: TRBJ2-5

CDR3 protein: CTSSQRTGPEYGYTF
CDR3 DNA: TGCACCAGCAGCCAAAGGACAGGGCCGGAATATGGCTACACCTTC
clone size: .
D gene: .
V gene: TRBV1
J gene: TRBJ1-2

CDR3 protein: CAWSTTGNYGYTF
CDR3 DNA: TGTGCCTGGAGTACGACAGGGAACTATGGCTACACCTTC
clone size: once
D gene: TRBD1
V gene: TRBV30
J gene: TRBJ1-2

CDR3 protein: CASSLKSAGFVSPLHF
CDR3 DNA: TGTGCCAGCAGTTTAAAATCTGCAGGGTTTGTGTCACCCCTCCACTTT
clone size: .
D gene: .
V gene: TRBV27
J gene: TRBJ1-6

CDR3 protein: CASSFSGETNQPQHF
CDR3 DNA: TGTGCCAGCAGCTTCTCGGGAGAGACTAATCAGCCCCAGCATTTT
clone size: .
D gene: .
V gene: TRBV7-9
J gene: TRBJ1-5

CDR3 protein: CASSLAAGLSYGYTF
CDR3 DNA: TGTGCCAGCAGCTTAGCGGCAGGTCTTTCCTATGGCTACACCTTC
clone size: .
D gene: .
V gene: TRBV7-9
J gene: TRBJ1-2

CDR3 protein: CASSPSEQQATNEKLFF
CDR3 DNA: TGTGCCAGCAGCCCGTCTGAACAGCAGGCAACTAATGAAAAACTGTTTTTT
clone size: .
D gene: .
V gene: TRBV7-9
J gene: TRBJ1-4

CDR3 protein: CASSLGQKNTEAFF
CDR3 DNA: TGCGCCAGCAGCTTGGGACAAAAGAACACTGAAGCTTTCTTT
clone size: .
D gene: .
V gene: TRBV5-1
J gene: TRBJ1-1

CDR3 protein: CASSQDGHRTSGNTIYF
CDR3 DNA: TGCGCCAGCAGCCAAGATGGACACCGAACCTCTGGAAACACCATATATTTT
clone size: .
D gene: .
V gene: TRBV4-1
J gene: TRBJ1-3

CDR3 protein: CASRFGLGSNQPQHF
CDR3 DNA: TGTGCCAGCAGATTCGGCCTGGGTAGCAATCAGCCCCAGCATTTT
clone size: .
D gene: .
V gene: TRBV7-8
J gene: TRBJ1-5

CDR3 protein: CASSLGTRQETQYF
CDR3 DNA: TGTGCCAGCAGCTTGGGGACTAGACAGGAGACCCAGTACTTC
clone size: .
D gene: TRBD2
V gene: TRBV7-8
J gene: TRBJ2-5

CDR3 protein: CASRLGQAFDEQFF
CDR3 DNA: TGTGCCAGCAGACTGGGACAGGCTTTCGATGAGCAGTTCTTC
clone size: .
D gene: TRBD1
V gene: TRBV6-5
J gene: TRBJ2-1

CDR3 protein: CASSLARRGAGELFF
CDR3 DNA: TGCGCCAGCAGCTTGGCCCGTAGAGGGGCCGGGGAGCTGTTTTTT
clone size: .
D gene: .
V gene: TRBV5-1
J gene: TRBJ2-2

CDR3 protein: CASSFRGRYEQYF
CDR3 DNA: TGTGCCAGCAGTTTCAGAGGCCGCTACGAGCAGTACTTC
clone size: .
D gene: .
V gene: TRBV27
J gene: TRBJ2-7